These 28 T cell receptor beta chains were all obtained from the same sample, sequenced in a study of T-cell memory formation after mild COVID-19. TCRdb fed the 5' RACE reads into MiXCR, producing one record per CDR3 protein. This sample has about 49,000 distinct CDR3 sequences, with 7% to 8% found just once. Sequenced input: PBMCs or a T cell subset sorted from them (not recorded which). The receptors shown here come from a man between 18 and 29 years old who had mild COVID-19 (a few samples of this study predate the infection). Cell type and time point are not known.

V is TRBV15 and J is TRBJ1-6; 8 bases match TRBD1. V shed 5 bases, J shed 5 bases, and the junction held 2 bases outside the gene matches. The V gene's germline CDR1 is LNHNV and CDR2 YYDKDF (reference sequence). The CDR3 runs 14 residues. CDR3: CATSRDRNNSPLHF. DNA of the CDR3: TGTGCCACCAGCCGGGACAGGAATAATTCACCCCTCCACTTT.

This clonotype was counted many times. The CDR3 sequence is CAISGTGTGVGTDTQYF. The CDR3 DNA is TGTGCCATCAGTGGCACAGGGACGGGAGTGGGCACAGATACGCAGTATTTT. The chain recombines TRBV10-3 with TRBJ2-3; D might be TRBD1 or TRBD2, each matching 6 bases. The CDR3 loop spans 17 amino acids. Trimming removed 4 bases from V and 1 base from J, with 18 bases in between. The V gene's germline CDR1 is ENHRY and CDR2 SYGVKD.

The chain has TRBV12-3 or TRBV12-4 and TRBJ2-1, with TRBD1 matching 8 bases. The J segment lost 6 bases and the V segment lost 2 bases, leaving 12 bases of the junction unmatched. CDR3 size: 17 residues. CDR3 protein: CASSLKVLGQGGNEQFF. The CDR3 DNA reads as TGTGCCAGCAGTTTAAAGGTACTCGGACAGGGCGGCAATGAGCAGTTCTTC.

This clonotype was picked up a small number of times. The V and J genes are TRBV2 and TRBJ1-1; D unclear. The CDR3 contains 15 residues. Trimming shortened V by 4 bases and J by 0 bases, and 12 bases separated the two germline ends. CDR1 and CDR2 from the germline V gene are SNHLY and FYNNEI. The CDR3 DNA is TGTGCCAGCAGTGTCGCAGTTCAGATGAACACTGAAGCTTTCTTT. Encoded protein: CASSVAVQMNTEAFF.

This clonotype has just a few counts. The gene calls are TRBV7-2 and TRBJ1-5; 12 bases fit TRBD1. The junction had 6 bases not matched to a gene; V was cut back by 5 bases and J by 4 bases. CDR1 is SGHTA and CDR2 is FQGNSA in the germline V gene. This CDR3 spans 16 amino acids. The DNA for the CDR3 is TGTGCCAGCAGCCCGGGACAGGGGGCTGAGAATCAGCCCCAGCATTTT. It is translated as CASSPGQGAENQPQHF.

V is TRBV28 and J is TRBJ2-7; D possibly corresponds to TRBD1 (6 bases). Germline V gene sequence: CDR1 MDHEN, CDR2 SYDVKM. Trimming removed 5 bases from V and 0 bases from J, with 14 bases in between. The CDR3 is 15 amino acids. The CDR3 loop reads CASSPGTSSSYEQYV. CDR3 in DNA: TGTGCCAGCAGTCCCGGGACATCAAGCTCCTACGAGCAGTACGTC.

This clonotype has more than one count but fewer than ten. The rearrangement joins TRBV6-6 to TRBJ1-6; tentative D call: TRBD1 (5 bases). Trimming left V 8 bases short and J 4 bases short, with 9 bases between. The CDR3 loop spans 13 amino acids. The germline CDR1 and CDR2 sequences are MNHNY and SVGAGI (reference sequence). Here the CDR3 reads CASWGVYNSPLHF. The CDR3 coding sequence is TGTGCCAGCTGGGGCGTTTATAATTCACCCCTCCACTTT.

J is TRBJ1-4 and V is TRBV14; D might be TRBD1 (5 bases). Germline V lookup: CDR1 SGHDN, CDR2 FVKESK. With 4 bases removed from V and 10 bases from J, the gap between germline ends came to 13 bases. The CDR3 is 13 residues long. The CDR3 bases are TGTGCCAGCAGCCCGACAGTTACCGGAAAACTGTTTTTT. This encodes CASSPTVTGKLFF.

The rearrangement links TRBV5-1 to TRBJ2-2; no reliable D call. In germline, CDR1 is SGHRS, CDR2 YFSETQ. Trimming took 0 bases from V and 7 from J, leaving 7 bases between them. The CDR3 extends over 13 amino acids. The CDR3, as DNA: TGCGCCAGCAGCTTGGAAGGGAACGGGGAGCTGTTTTTT. This gives the protein CASSLEGNGELFF.

There are a few counts of this clonotype. The rearrangement uses TRBV28 and TRBJ1-1; D unclear. The V gene lost 3 bases and the J gene lost 10 bases, with 15 bases spanning the gap. The germline CDR1 and CDR2 sequences are MDHEN and SYDVKM. CDR3 length equals 13 residues. This CDR3 is CASSFNSLRGAFF. The CDR3 region has the DNA TGTGCCAGCAGTTTTAACTCCTTAAGAGGAGCTTTCTTT.

This clonotype has just a few counts. The rearrangement joins TRBV24-1 to TRBJ2-2; D is perhaps TRBD2 (7 bases). V gave up 9 bases and J gave up 3 bases, with 10 bases separating them. Germline CDR1 is KGHDR and CDR2 is SFDVKD. The CDR3 consists of 13 residues. CDR3: CATRGADTGELFF. The CDR3 DNA follows: TGTGCCACCCGGGGGGCTGACACCGGGGAGCTGTTTTTT.

The chain has TRBV28 and TRBJ1-2, with 9 nucleotides matching TRBD1. The ends lost 5 bases at V and 3 bases at J; junction bases unmatched: 1. Germline values: CDR1 MDHEN, CDR2 SYDVKM. The CDR3 has 13 residues. The CDR3 DNA is TGTGCCAGCAGTACAGGGGGCCACTATGGCTACACCTTC. Encoded protein: CASSTGGHYGYTF.

This chain connects TRBV20-1 to TRBJ1-2; D gene unclear. The V and J ends lost 1 base and 3 bases respectively, with 12 bases between them. Germline assignment: CDR1 DFQATT and CDR2 SNEGSKA (reference sequence). The CDR3 is 14 amino acids. For the CDR3, the DNA is TGCAGTGCTAGAGCCGGGTTTAGTCACTATGGCTACACCTTC. Amino acids: CSARAGFSHYGYTF.

This clonotype has only a few counts. Here the CDR3 reads CASSPTGEETQYF. The CDR3 DNA reads as TGTGCCAGCAGTCCGACTGGAGAGGAGACCCAGTACTTC. The genes are TRBV12-3 or TRBV12-4 and TRBJ2-5, with D unclear. The V and J ends lost 5 bases and 5 bases respectively, with 12 bases between them. CDR3 size: 13 residues.

This clonotype was detected only a few times. The gene calls are TRBV12-3 or TRBV12-4 and TRBJ2-3, with 9 bases aligning to TRBD2. J gave up 3 bases and V 6 bases, and 4 bases lay outside the gene matches. The CDR3 length is 14 residues. The CDR3, as DNA: TGTGCCAGCAGCCGACTAGCGGTTACAGATACGCAGTATTTT. Translating it yields CASSRLAVTDTQYF.

The rearrangement links TRBV2 to TRBJ2-7; D remains ambiguous. Germline CDR1 reads SNHLY; CDR2 reads FYNNEI. V gave up 3 bases and J gave up 3 bases, with 0 bases separating them. The length of the CDR3 is 10 residues. The chain's CDR3 is CASSDYEQYF. CDR3 nucleotides: TGTGCCAGCAGTGACTACGAGCAGTACTTC.

This clonotype was seen ten or more times. The rearrangement joins TRBV11-1 to TRBJ2-5; unclear D gene. The CDR3 runs to 13 residues. Trimming cost V 2 bases and J 5 bases, with 9 bases left between them. Germline CDR1 is SGHAT and CDR2 is FQDESV (reference sequence). The CDR3 coding sequence is TGTGCCAGCAGCTTAAACGGTTTCGAGACCCAGTACTTC. This translates into CASSLNGFETQYF.

This chain links TRBV6-5 with TRBJ1-3; D is uncertain. This CDR3 is built from 12 residues. Germline V CDR1 and CDR2: MNHEY, SVGAGI. V was trimmed by 7 bases and J by 2 bases, leaving 6 bases between them. The CDR3 region is CASTSAGNTIYF. The CDR3 coding sequence is TGTGCCAGCACCTCCGCTGGAAACACCATATATTTT.

In this sample, this clonotype turned up a few times. The V gene is TRBV7-2, the J gene TRBJ2-1; 9 bases align to TRBD2. V was pared by 4 bases and J by 5 bases, with 6 bases of the junction left unmatched. There are 15 residues in the CDR3. Germline-derived CDR1 and CDR2 are SGHTA and FQGNSA. The CDR3 coding sequence is TGTGCCAGCAGCTCTCTAGCGGGGCCCGACAATGAGCAGTTCTTC. This gives the protein CASSSLAGPDNEQFF.

This clonotype was seen ten or more times. For the CDR3, the DNA is TGTGCCAGCAGTTACGATCGGAACGAGCAGTACTTC. Translated, it gives CASSYDRNEQYF. The gene calls are TRBV6-2 or TRBV6-3 and TRBJ2-7, with D unclear. The CDR3 spans 12 residues. In germline, CDR1 is MNHEY, CDR2 SVGEGT. V was clipped by 2 bases and J by 5 bases, with 7 bases between them.

This clonotype has only a few counts. J is TRBJ2-7 and V is TRBV29-1; 7 bases are a match to TRBD1. The CDR3 runs 17 residues. V shed 6 bases and J 0 bases; nucleotides not matched to a gene: 17. CDR1 is SQVTM, CDR2 ANQGSEA, per germline. CDR3 residues: CSVRVPPGQRSSYEQYF. The CDR3 DNA reads as TGCAGCGTGAGAGTCCCCCCGGGACAGCGTAGCTCCTACGAGCAGTACTTC.

This clonotype was observed many times. A junction boundary mismatches the germline segment, possibly from a read error. This chain uses TRBV7-7 with TRBJ2-5; 14 nucleotides align to TRBD2. The CDR3 runs to 16 residues. Germline CDR1 and CDR2: SSHAT and FNYEAQ (reference sequence). The DNA of the CDR3 is TGTGCTAGCAGCCCGGGGACTAGCGGGGGCCAGTCGACCCAGTACTTC. This codes for CASSPGTSGGQSTQYF. Based on the CDR3 plus reference TRBV7-7 and TRBJ2-5, the full variable domain is GAGVSQSPRYKVTKRGQDVTLRCDPISSHATLYWYQQALGQGPEFLTYFNYEAQPDKSGLPSDRFSAERPEGSISTLTIQRTEQRDSAMYRCASSPGTSGGQSTQYFGPGTRLLVL.

This clonotype was observed a few times. The chain is built from TRBV4-1 and TRBJ1-1; D ambiguous. The germline V gene has CDR1 MGHRA and CDR2 YSYEKL. The V and J ends lost 1 base and 1 base respectively, with 7 bases between them. The CDR3 spans 14 residues. CDR3 sequence: CASSQAEANTEAFF. CDR3 coding DNA: TGCGCCAGCAGCCAAGCAGAGGCGAACACTGAAGCTTTCTTT.

This clonotype has at least ten counts. The chain joins TRBV27 to TRBJ2-7, with D maybe TRBD1 (5 bases). Germline V gene data show CDR1 as MNHEY and CDR2 as SMNVEV (reference sequence). The CDR3 totals 15 residues. V was shortened by 5 bases and J by 5 bases, with 19 bases between the two germline ends. The CDR3 region has the DNA TGTGCCAGCAGTAGCAAAATAGGACATTTCCACGAGCAGTACTTC. Translating gives CASSSKIGHFHEQYF.

The chain recombines TRBV5-1 with TRBJ2-3; a possible D gene is TRBD1 (5 bases). This CDR3 contains 15 residues. Germline V gene data show CDR1 as SGHRS and CDR2 as YFSETQ. The germline V and J ends were trimmed by 0 bases and 2 bases, with 10 bases remaining between them. For the CDR3, the DNA is TGCGCCAGCAGCTTGGGGACAAAGAACACAGATACGCAGTATTTT. It yields the protein CASSLGTKNTDTQYF.

This clonotype occurred many times. The J gene is TRBJ2-3, the V gene TRBV5-1; D unresolved. V lost 2 bases and J lost 2, with 12 bases in between. This CDR3 is 15 amino acids long. Germline V gives CDR1 SGHRS, CDR2 YFSETQ. The CDR3 sequence: CASSFDGLYTDTQYF. In DNA, the CDR3 is TGCGCCAGCAGCTTCGACGGCCTCTACACAGATACGCAGTATTTT.

The CDR3 nucleotides are TGTGCCAGCAGTGTTCCGGGACGGACTTTGGAAAAACTGTTTTTT. Its translation is CASSVPGRTLEKLFF. This chain connects TRBV6-2 or TRBV6-3 to TRBJ1-4; D might be TRBD1 (5 bases). CDR3 size: 15 residues. Germline lookup yields CDR1 MNHEY and CDR2 SVGEGT. V lost 5 bases to trimming and J lost 8 bases, with 18 bases between them.

This clonotype was detected many times. The J gene is TRBJ2-3, the V gene TRBV7-2; 7 nucleotides line up with TRBD1. The CDR3 runs 13 residues. Germline values: CDR1 SGHTA, CDR2 FQGNSA. V dropped 5 bases and J dropped 1; count of bases not matched to a gene: 0. This CDR3 is CASSQGGTDTQYF. The CDR3 DNA sequence: TGTGCCAGCAGCCAGGGGGGCACAGATACGCAGTATTTT.